The present entry profiles one T cell receptor beta chain with its context. In the source study's methods: From reference gene primer amplification, estimates of nucleated cell counts were derived. Profiling relied on immunoSEQ multiplex PCR, and the TCRdb table lists in-frame clones only, not all of them. That table furnishes V, J and clone size, whereas the DNA furnished D and trimming. Of 45,000 to 60,000 clones listed, 80% to 85% were seen once; the top ten hold over 10%. The sample is drawn from a study of blood T cell repertoires in COVID-19. Study-level background: Sources were T cells, B-cell-depleted T cells, or PBMCs; the material itself was cDNA or gDNA.

In germline, CDR1 is SGHTA, CDR2 FQGTGA. The V end lost 4 bases, the J end lost 3 bases, and 12 bases lay between the germline ends. The CDR3 extends over 15 amino acids. The material sequenced was peripheral blood. The receptor was derived from an elderly woman with acute or convalescent COVID-19. This chain uses TRBV7-3 with TRBJ2-2; D might be TRBD1 (6 bases). The CDR3 region is CASSSQGRDTGELFF. Here the CDR3 DNA reads TGTGCCAGCAGCTCACAGGGAAGGGACACCGGGGAGCTGTTTTTT.